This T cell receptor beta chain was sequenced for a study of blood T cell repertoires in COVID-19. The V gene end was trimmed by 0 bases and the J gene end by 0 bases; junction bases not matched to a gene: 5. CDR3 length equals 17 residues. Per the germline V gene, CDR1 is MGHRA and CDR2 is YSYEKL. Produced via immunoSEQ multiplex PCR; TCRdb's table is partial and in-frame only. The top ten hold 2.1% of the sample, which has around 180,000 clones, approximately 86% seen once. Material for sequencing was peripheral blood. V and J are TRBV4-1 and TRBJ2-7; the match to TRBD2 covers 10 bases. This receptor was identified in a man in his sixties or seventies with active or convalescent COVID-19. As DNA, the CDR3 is TGCGCCAGCAGCCAAGACGGTGCTAGCGGGAGCTCCTACGAGCAGTACTTC. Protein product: CASSQDGASGSSYEQYF.